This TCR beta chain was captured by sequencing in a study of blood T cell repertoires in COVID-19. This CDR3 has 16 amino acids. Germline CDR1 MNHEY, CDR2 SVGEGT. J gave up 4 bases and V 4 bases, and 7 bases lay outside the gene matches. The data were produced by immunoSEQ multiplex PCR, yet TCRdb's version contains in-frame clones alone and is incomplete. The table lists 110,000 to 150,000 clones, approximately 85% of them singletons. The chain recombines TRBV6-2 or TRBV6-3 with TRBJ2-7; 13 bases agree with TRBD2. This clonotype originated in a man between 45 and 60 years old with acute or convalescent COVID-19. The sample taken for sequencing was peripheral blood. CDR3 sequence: CASSWTSGRKGYEQYF. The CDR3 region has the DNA TGTGCCAGCAGTTGGACTAGCGGGAGAAAAGGTTACGAGCAGTACTTC.